This T cell receptor (beta chain) comes out of a study of shared clonotypes between healthy human individuals. Study-wide background: Sampling drew on donors who were a couple of women and three men aged 18 to 49.

The CDR3 is made up of 15 amino acids. V lost 4 bases and J lost 8; bases outside the gene matches: 9. From germline, CDR1 is MNHEY and CDR2 SVGAGI. Assay: immunoSEQ multiplex PCR; the TCRdb copy retains only in-frame clones and omits some. This sample has about 2 million clones, with approximately 94% found just once. Only CD45RO-negative cells positively selected for CCR7 counted as naive CD8 cells, so terminally differentiated effector memory CD45RA+ cells were excluded. Input material: naive CD8+ T cells sorted from blood. This TCR was sampled from a man aged 18 to 30 in good health. The chain couples TRBV6-5 to TRBJ1-4; 8 bases line up with TRBD1. The CDR3 DNA reads as TGTGCCAGCAGTTCGATGACAGGGGTAGGAGAAAAACTGTTTTTT. Amino acid sequence: CASSSMTGVGEKLFF.